Shown below are 15 T cell receptor beta chains from a single sample sequenced in a study of T cell responses to AZD1222 COVID-19 vaccine. Some clones are missing from TCRdb's copy, which holds only in-frame ones; the method was immunoSEQ multiplex PCR. This table has roughly 50,000 clones, roughly 90% appearing once. This sample comprised peripheral blood, obtained 28 days after the second AZD1222 dose. The origin of the receptors is an adult who received the AZD1222 COVID-19 vaccine.

This chain uses TRBV6-1 with TRBJ1-3; D perhaps matches TRBD1 (5 bases). The CDR3 extends over 15 amino acids. V was clipped by 2 bases and J by 3 bases, with 11 bases between them. Germline CDR1 MNHNS, CDR2 SASEGT. CDR3 nucleotide sequence: TGTGCCAGCAGTGAATTTGGCGGGGGTGGAAACACCATATATTTT. It specifies CASSEFGGGGNTIYF.

The chain links TRBV19 to TRBJ1-4, with D possibly TRBD1 on 5 matching bases. Germline V CDR1 and CDR2: LNHDA, SQIVND (reference sequence). V gave up 5 bases and J gave up 1 base, with 14 bases separating them. This CDR3 spans 16 amino acids. DNA for the CDR3: TGTGCCAGTAGTGCCCTTTCGGGGGTAACTAATGAAAAACTGTTTTTT. Protein: CASSALSGVTNEKLFF. Complete variable domain (other parts from reference TRBV19 and TRBJ1-4): DGGITQSPKYLFRKEGQNVTLSCEQNLNHDAMYWYRQDPGQGLRLIYYSQIVNDFQKGDIAEGYSVSREKKESFPLTVTSAQKNPTAFYLCASSALSGVTNEKLFFGSGTQLSVL.

This clone was seen only once. V is TRBV19 and J is TRBJ1-3, with D possibly TRBD1 on 5 matching bases. The ends were cut back, 2 bases at V and 1 base at J, with 9 bases in the middle. From germline, CDR1 is LNHDA and CDR2 SQIVND (reference sequence). CDR3 length: 15 amino acids. This CDR3 reads CASSIQGTSGNTIYF. CDR3 sequence (DNA): TGTGCCAGTAGTATACAGGGAACTTCTGGAAACACCATATATTTT.

V gene TRBV5-1 combines with J gene TRBJ2-1, with 7 bases matching TRBD1. The CDR3 is 16 amino acids. Germline CDR1 and CDR2: SGHRS and YFSETQ. V shed 5 bases, J shed 4 bases, and the junction held 12 bases outside the gene matches. The CDR3 DNA reads TGCGCCAGCAGACCTCCGGGACAGAGACTATACAATGAGCAGTTCTTC. It specifies CASRPPGQRLYNEQFF.

The genes are TRBV15 and TRBJ2-7; D gene unclear. This CDR3 is built from 12 residues. From germline, CDR1 is LNHNV and CDR2 YYDKDF (reference sequence). Trimming removed 0 bases from V and 3 bases from J, with 3 bases in between. The CDR3 here is CATSREGYEQYF. As DNA, the CDR3 is TGTGCCACCAGCAGAGAGGGCTACGAGCAGTACTTC.

The chain links TRBV6-6 to TRBJ2-1; D not resolved. The V gene lost 6 bases and the J gene lost 6 bases, with 6 bases spanning the gap. This CDR3 has 11 amino acids. Germline values: CDR1 MNHNY, CDR2 SVGAGI (reference sequence). The CDR3 region is CASSRSNEQFF. DNA for the CDR3: TGTGCCAGCAGCCGGAGCAATGAGCAGTTCTTC.

This clone was detected only a few times. V is TRBV29-1 and J is TRBJ2-3; 7 bases are shared with TRBD2. The CDR3 loop spans 15 amino acids. Germline CDR1 is SQVTM and CDR2 is ANQGSEA. V shed 1 base, J shed 3 bases, and the junction held 7 bases outside the gene matches. CDR3 residues: CSVEAPGGSTDTQYF. CDR3 bases: TGCAGCGTTGAAGCTCCGGGAGGAAGTACAGATACGCAGTATTTT.

This chain uses TRBV19 with TRBJ2-5; 8 bases match TRBD1. V gave up 4 bases and J gave up 5 bases; unmatched junction bases: 9. This CDR3 region has 15 residues. Germline V lookup: CDR1 LNHDA, CDR2 SQIVND (reference sequence). The chain's CDR3 is CASSTDRVRSETQYF. In DNA, the CDR3 is TGTGCCAGTAGTACGGACAGGGTACGTTCGGAGACCCAGTACTTC.

The CDR3 loop is CASSPFGSLFTDTQYF. The CDR3 nucleotides are TGTGCCAGCTCACCATTCGGGTCCCTATTTACAGATACGCAGTATTTT. V usage is TRBV18 and J usage is TRBJ2-3, with D hard to call. V was cut by 2 bases and J by 3 bases, with 15 bases left in between. The CDR3 spans 16 residues. The germline CDR1 and CDR2 sequences are KGHSH and LQKENI.

The genes are TRBV2 and TRBJ2-2; D unresolved. The CDR3 has 12 amino acids. The V gene lost 2 bases and the J gene lost 5 bases, with 3 bases spanning the gap. Germline loops: CDR1 SNHLY, CDR2 FYNNEI. The CDR3 nucleotides are TGTGCCAGCAGTGAAACGACCGGGGAGCTGTTTTTT. Amino acid sequence: CASSETTGELFF. Complete variable domain (other parts from reference TRBV2 and TRBJ2-2): EPEVTQTPSHQVTQMGQEVILRCVPISNHLYFYWYRQILGQKVEFLVSFYNNEISEKSEIFDDQFSVERPDGSNFTLKIRSTKLEDSAMYFCASSETTGELFFGEGSRLTVL.

The V and J genes are TRBV19 and TRBJ2-5, with D perhaps TRBD2 (5 bases). From germline, CDR1 is LNHDA and CDR2 SQIVND (reference sequence). V was trimmed by 5 bases and J by 1 base, leaving 11 bases between them. This CDR3 is built from 14 residues. The CDR3 sequence: CASSLPGIQETQYF. The CDR3 DNA follows: TGTGCCAGTAGTCTACCCGGGATCCAAGAGACCCAGTACTTC.

This chain connects TRBV18 to TRBJ1-2; D might be TRBD1 (5 bases). The CDR3 extends over 15 amino acids. Germline V gene data show CDR1 as KGHSH and CDR2 as LQKENI. Trimming shortened V by 2 bases and J by 4 bases, and 14 bases separated the two germline ends. The CDR3 DNA reads as TGTGCCAGCTCACCAGCACAGGCCGTCGGCTATGGCTACACCTTC. It codes for CASSPAQAVGYGYTF.

The chain combines TRBV18 with TRBJ2-2, with 7 bases fitting TRBD2. Trimming cost V 2 bases and J 6 bases; bases outside gene matches: 12. Germline CDR1 reads KGHSH; CDR2 reads LQKENI. The CDR3 is 17 residues long. CDR3 region: CASSPKTGTIWAGELFF. In DNA form, the CDR3 reads TGTGCCAGCTCACCAAAAACCGGGACTATTTGGGCCGGGGAGCTGTTTTTT.

This sequence joins TRBV6-1 and TRBJ2-7; D could derive from TRBD1 or TRBD2 (5 bases each). The CDR3 sequence is 14 residues long. CDR1 is MNHNS and CDR2 is SASEGT in the germline V gene. Trimming left V 3 bases short and J 1 base short, with 10 bases between. In DNA, the CDR3 is TGTGCCAGCAGTGAGATGAGGGGTTCCTACGAGCAGTACTTC. Amino acids: CASSEMRGSYEQYF.

The V gene is TRBV5-4, the J gene TRBJ1-5; 10 positions agree with TRBD1. After removal of 4 bases from V and 4 bases from J, the junction contained 5 bases not matched to a gene. The CDR3 has 15 amino acids. Germline CDR1 is SGHNT and CDR2 is YYREEE (reference sequence). The CDR3 loop reads CASSRDRGRNQPQHF. The CDR3 bases are TGTGCCAGCAGCCGGGACAGGGGAAGGAATCAGCCCCAGCATTTT.